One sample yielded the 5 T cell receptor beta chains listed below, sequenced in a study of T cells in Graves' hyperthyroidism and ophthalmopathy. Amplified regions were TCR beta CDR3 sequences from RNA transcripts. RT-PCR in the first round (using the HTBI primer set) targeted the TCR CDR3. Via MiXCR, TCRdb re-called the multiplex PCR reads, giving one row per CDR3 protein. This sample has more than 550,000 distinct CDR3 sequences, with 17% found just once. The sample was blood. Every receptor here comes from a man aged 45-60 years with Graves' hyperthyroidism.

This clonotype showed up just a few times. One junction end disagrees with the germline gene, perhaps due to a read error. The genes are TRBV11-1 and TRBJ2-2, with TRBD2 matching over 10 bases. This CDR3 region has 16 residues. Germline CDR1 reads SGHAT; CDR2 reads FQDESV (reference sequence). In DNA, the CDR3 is TGTGCCAGCAGCTTTCGACTAGCGGGTCTCACCGGGGAGCTGTCTTTT. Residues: CASSFRLAGLTGELSF.

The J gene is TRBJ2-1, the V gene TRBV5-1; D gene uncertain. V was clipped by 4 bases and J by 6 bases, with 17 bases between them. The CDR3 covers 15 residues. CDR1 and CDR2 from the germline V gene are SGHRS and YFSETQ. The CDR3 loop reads CASSPGQPSSNEQFF. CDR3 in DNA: TGCGCCAGCAGCCCCGGCCAGCCAAGTTCCAATGAGCAGTTCTTC. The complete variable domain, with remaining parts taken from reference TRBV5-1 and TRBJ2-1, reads KAGVTQTPRYLIKTRGQQVTLSCSPISGHRSVSWYQQTPGQGLQFLFEYFSETQRNKGNFPGRFSGRQFSNSRSEMNVSTLELGDSALYLCASSPGQPSSNEQFFGPGTRLTVL.

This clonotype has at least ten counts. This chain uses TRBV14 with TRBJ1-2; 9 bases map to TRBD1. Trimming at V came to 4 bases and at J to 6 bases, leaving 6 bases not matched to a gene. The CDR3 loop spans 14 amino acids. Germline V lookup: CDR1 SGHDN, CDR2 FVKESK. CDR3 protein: CASSPGQGINGYTF. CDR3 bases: TGTGCCAGCAGCCCGGGACAGGGAATTAATGGCTACACCTTC.

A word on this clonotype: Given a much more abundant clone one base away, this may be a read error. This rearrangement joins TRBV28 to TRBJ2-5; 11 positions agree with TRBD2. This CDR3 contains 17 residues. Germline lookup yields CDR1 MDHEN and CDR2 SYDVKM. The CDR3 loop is CDSSPLLTSGNEETQYF. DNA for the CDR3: TGTGACAGCAGTCCCCTCCTGACTAGCGGGAACGAGGAGACCCAGTACTTC. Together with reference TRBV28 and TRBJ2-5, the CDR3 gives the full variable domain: DVKVTQSSRYLVKRTGEKVFLECVQDMDHENMFWYRQDPGLGLRLIYFSYDVKMKEKGDIPEGYSVSREKKERFSLILESASTNQTSMYLCDSSPLLTSGNEETQYFGPGTRLLVL.

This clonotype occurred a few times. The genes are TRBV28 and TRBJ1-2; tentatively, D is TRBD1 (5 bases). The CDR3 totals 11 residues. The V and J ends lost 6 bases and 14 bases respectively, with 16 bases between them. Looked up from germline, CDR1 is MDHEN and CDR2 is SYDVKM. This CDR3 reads CASSLVGGATF. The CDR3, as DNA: TGTGCCAGCAGCCTGGTCGGGGGAGCTACCTTC.